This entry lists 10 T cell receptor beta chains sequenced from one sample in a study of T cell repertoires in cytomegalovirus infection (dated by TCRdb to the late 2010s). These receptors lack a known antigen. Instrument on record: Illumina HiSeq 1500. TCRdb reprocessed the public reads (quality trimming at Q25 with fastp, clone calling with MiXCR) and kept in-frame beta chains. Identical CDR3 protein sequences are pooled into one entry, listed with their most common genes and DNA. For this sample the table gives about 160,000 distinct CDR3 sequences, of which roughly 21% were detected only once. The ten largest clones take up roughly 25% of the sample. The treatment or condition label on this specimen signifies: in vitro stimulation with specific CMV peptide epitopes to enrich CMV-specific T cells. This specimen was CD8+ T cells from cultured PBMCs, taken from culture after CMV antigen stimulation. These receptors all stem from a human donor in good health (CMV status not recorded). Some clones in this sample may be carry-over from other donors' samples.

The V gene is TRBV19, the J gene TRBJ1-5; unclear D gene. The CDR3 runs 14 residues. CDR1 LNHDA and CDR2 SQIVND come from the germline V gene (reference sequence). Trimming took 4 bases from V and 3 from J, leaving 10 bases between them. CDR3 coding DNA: TGTGCCAGTAGTAATCAACCTTACAATCAGCCCCAGCATTTT. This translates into CASSNQPYNQPQHF.

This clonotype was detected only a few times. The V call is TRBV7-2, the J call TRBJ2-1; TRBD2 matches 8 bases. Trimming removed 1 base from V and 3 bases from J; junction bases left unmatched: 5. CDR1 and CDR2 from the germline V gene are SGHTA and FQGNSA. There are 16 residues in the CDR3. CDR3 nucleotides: TGTGCCAGCAGCTTAGATCCGGGGGGGCTCTACAATGAGCAGTTCTTC. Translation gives CASSLDPGGLYNEQFF.

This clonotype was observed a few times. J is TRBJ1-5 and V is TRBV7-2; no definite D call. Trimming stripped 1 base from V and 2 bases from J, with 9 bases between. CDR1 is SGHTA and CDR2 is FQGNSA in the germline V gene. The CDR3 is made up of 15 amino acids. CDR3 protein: CASSLDGVRNQPQHF. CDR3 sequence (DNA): TGTGCCAGCAGCTTAGACGGGGTCCGCAATCAGCCCCAGCATTTT.

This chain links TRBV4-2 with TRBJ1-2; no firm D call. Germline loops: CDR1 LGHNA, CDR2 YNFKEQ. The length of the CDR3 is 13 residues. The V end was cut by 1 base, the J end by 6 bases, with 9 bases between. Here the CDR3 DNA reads TGTGCCAGCAGCCAAGGGGCAGGAGATGGCTACACCTTC. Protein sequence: CASSQGAGDGYTF.

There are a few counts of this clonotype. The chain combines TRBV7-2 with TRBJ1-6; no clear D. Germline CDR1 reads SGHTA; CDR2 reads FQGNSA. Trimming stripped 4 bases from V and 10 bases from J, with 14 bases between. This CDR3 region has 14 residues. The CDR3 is CASSSLEVGSPLHF. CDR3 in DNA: TGTGCCAGCAGCTCCTTGGAGGTGGGGTCACCCCTCCACTTT.

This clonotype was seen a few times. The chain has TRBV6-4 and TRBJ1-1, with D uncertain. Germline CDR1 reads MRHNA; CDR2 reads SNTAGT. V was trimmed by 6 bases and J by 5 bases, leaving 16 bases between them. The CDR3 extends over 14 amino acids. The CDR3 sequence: CASRAGVGGTEAFF. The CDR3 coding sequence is TGTGCCAGCAGAGCCGGAGTGGGAGGTACTGAAGCTTTCTTT.

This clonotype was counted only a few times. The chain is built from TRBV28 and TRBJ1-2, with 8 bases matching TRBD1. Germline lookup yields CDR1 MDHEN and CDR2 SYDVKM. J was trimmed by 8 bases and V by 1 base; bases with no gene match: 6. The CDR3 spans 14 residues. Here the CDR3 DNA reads TGTGCCAGCAGTTTATATCAGGGGGCGGAGGGCTACACCTTC. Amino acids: CASSLYQGAEGYTF.

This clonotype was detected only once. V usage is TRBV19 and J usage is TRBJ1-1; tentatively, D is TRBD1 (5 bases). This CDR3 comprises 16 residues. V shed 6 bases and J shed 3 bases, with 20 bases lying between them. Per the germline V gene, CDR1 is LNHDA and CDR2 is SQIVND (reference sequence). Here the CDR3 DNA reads TGTGCCAGTAGCACTAACTTTCGAATAGGGGACACTGAAGCTTTCTTT. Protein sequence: CASSTNFRIGDTEAFF.

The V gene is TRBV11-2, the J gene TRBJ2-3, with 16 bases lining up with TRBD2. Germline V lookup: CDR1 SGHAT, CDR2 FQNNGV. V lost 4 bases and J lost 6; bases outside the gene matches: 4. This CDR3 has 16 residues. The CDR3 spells CASSSGLAGGRDTQYF. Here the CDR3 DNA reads TGTGCCAGCAGCTCGGGACTAGCGGGGGGGCGGGATACGCAGTATTTT.

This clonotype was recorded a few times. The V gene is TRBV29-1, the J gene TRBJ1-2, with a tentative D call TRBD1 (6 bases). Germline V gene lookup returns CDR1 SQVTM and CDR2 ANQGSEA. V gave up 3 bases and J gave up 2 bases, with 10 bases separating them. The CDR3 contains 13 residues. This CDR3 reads CSVDDRWNYGYTF. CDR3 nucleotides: TGCAGCGTTGACGACAGGTGGAACTATGGCTACACCTTC.